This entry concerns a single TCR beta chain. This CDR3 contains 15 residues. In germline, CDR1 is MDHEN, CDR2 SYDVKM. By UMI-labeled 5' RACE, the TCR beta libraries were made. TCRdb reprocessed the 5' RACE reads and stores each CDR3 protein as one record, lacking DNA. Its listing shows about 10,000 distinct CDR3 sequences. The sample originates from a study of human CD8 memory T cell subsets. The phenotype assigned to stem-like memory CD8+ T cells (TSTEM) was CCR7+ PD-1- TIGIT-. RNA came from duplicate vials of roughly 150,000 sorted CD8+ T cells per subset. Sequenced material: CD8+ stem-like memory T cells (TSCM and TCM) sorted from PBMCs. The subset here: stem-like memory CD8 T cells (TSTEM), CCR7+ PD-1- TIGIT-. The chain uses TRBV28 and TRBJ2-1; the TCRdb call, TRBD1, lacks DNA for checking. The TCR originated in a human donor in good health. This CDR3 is CASTWGGTGSHEQFF.